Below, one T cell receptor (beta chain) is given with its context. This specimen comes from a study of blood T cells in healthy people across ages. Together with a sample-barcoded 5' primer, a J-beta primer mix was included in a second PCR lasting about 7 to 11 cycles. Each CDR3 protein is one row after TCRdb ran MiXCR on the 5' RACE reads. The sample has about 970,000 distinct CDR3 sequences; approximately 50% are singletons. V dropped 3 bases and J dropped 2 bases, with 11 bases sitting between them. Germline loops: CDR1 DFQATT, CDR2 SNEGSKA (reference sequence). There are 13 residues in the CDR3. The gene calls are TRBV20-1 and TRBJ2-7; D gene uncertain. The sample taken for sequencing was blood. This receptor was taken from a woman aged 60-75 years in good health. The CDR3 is CSARATETYEQYF. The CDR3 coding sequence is TGCAGTGCTAGGGCCACGGAGACCTACGAGCAGTACTTC.